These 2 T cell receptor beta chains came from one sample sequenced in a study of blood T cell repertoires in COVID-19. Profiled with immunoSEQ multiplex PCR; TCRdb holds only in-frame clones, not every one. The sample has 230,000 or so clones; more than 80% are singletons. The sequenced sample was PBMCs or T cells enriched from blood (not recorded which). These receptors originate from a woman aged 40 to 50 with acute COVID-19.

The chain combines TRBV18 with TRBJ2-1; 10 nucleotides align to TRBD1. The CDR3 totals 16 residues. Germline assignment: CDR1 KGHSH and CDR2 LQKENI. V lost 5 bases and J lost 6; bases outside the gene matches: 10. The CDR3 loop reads CASSSRQGASSNEQFF. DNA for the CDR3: TGTGCCAGCTCATCCCGACAGGGGGCAAGTTCCAATGAGCAGTTCTTC.

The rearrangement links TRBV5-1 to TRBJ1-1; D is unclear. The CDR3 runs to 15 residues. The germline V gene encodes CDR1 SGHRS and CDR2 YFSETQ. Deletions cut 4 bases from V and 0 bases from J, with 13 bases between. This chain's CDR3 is CASSLLMFMNTEAFF. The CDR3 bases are TGCGCCAGCAGCCTACTAATGTTCATGAACACTGAAGCTTTCTTT.